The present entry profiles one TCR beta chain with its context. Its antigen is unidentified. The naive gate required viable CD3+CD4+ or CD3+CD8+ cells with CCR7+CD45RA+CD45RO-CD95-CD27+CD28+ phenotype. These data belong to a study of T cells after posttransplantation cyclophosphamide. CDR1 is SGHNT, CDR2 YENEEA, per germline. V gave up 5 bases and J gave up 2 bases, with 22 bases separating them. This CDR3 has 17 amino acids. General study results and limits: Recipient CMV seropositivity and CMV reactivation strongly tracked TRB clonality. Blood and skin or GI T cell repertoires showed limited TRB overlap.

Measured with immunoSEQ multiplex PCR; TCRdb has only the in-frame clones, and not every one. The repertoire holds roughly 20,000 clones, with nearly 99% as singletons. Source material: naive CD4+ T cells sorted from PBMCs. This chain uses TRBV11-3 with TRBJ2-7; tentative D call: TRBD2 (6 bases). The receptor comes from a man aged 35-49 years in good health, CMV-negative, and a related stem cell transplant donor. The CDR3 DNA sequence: TGTGCCAGCAGCCCAGATGGGGGGACCGATGGGGCCTACGAGCAGTACTTC. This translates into CASSPDGGTDGAYEQYF.